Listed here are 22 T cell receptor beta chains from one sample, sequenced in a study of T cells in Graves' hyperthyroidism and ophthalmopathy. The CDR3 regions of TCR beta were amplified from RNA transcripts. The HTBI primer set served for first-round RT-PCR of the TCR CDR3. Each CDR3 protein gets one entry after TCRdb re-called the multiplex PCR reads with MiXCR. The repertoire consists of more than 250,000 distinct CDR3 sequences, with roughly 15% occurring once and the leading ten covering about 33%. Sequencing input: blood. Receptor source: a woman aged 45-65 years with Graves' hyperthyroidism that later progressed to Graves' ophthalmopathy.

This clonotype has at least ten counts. The DNA for the CDR3 is TGTGCCAGCAGCTTCCATACCAGGGGGCGCATGGGCCATGAGCAGTTCTTC. As protein: CASSFHTRGRMGHEQFF. This chain links TRBV3-1 with TRBJ2-1; 8 bases agree with TRBD1. Trimming at V came to 5 bases and at J to 8 bases, leaving 17 bases not matched to a gene. The CDR3 is made up of 17 amino acids. The germline V gene encodes CDR1 LGHDT and CDR2 YNNKEL (reference sequence).

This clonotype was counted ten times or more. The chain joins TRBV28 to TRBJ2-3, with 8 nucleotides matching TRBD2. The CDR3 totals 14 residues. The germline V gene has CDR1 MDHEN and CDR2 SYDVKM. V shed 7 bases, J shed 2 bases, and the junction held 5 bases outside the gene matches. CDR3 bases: TGTGCCAGCAAGGAAGCGGGAGTCACAGATACGCAGTATTTT. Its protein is CASKEAGVTDTQYF.

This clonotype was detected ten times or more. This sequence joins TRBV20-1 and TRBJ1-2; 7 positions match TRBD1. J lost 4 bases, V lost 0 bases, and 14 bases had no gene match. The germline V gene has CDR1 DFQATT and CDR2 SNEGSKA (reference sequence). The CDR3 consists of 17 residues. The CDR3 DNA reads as TGCAGTGCTAGAGACCTCCAGGGACGGGACAGCCTCTATGGCTACACCTTC. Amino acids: CSARDLQGRDSLYGYTF.

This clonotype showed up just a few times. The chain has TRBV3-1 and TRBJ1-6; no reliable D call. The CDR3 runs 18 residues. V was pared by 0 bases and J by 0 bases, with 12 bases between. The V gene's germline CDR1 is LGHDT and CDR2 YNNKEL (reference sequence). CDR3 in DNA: TGTGCCAGCAGCCAAGAAGGGCCCCCCCTCTCCTATAATTCACCCCTCCACTTT. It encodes CASSQEGPPLSYNSPLHF.

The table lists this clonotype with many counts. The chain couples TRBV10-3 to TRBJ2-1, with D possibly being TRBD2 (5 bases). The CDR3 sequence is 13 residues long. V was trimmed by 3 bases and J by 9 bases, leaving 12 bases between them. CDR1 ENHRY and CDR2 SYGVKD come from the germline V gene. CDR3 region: CAISDTGIGEQFF. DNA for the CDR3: TGTGCCATCAGTGATACGGGGATAGGTGAGCAGTTCTTC.

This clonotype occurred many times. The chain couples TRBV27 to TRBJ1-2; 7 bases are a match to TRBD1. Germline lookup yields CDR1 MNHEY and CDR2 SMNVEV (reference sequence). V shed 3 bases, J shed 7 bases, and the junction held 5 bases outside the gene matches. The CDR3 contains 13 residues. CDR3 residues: CASSLSYRGGYTF. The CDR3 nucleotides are TGTGCCAGCAGTTTGTCGTACAGGGGTGGCTACACCTTC.

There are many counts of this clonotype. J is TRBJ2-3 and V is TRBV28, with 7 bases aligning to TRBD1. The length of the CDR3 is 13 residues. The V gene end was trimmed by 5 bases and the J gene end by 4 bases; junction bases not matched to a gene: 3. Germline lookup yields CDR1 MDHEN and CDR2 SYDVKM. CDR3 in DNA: TGTGCCAGCAGTGGCACAGGGGCAGATACGCAGTATTTT. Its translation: CASSGTGADTQYF.

DNA for the CDR3: TGCGCCAGCAGCGAACTAGCGGGAGTCGAAGATACGCAGTATTTT. It encodes CASSELAGVEDTQYF. The chain links TRBV5-1 to TRBJ2-3, with TRBD2 matching 11 bases. The CDR3 spans 15 residues. Germline CDR1 SGHRS, CDR2 YFSETQ. With V trimmed by 4 bases and J by 5 bases, 6 bases remained unmatched.

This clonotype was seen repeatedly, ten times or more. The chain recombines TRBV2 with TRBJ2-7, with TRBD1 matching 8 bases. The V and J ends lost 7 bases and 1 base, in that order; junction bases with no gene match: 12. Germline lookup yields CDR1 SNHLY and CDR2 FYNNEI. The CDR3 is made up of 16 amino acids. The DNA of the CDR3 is TGTGCCAGCACCCGGTTTACAGGGGGGAATTCCTACGAGCAGTACTTC. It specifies CASTRFTGGNSYEQYF.

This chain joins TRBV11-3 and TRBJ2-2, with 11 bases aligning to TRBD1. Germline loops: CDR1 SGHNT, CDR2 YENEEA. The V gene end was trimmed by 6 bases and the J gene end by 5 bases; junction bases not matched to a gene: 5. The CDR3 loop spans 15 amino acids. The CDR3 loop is CASRPGQGETGELFF. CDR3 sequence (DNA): TGTGCCAGCAGGCCGGGACAGGGGGAAACCGGGGAGCTGTTTTTT. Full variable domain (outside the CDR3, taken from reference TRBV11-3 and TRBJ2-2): EAGVVQSPRYKIIEKKQPVAFWCNPISGHNTLYWYLQNLGQGPELLIRYENEEAVDDSQLPKDRFSAERLKGVDSTLKIQPAELGDSAVYLCASRPGQGETGELFFGEGSRLTVL.

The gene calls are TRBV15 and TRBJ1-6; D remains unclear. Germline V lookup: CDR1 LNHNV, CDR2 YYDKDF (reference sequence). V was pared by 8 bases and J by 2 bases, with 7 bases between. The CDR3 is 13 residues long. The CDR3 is CATEETYNSPLHF. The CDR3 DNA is TGTGCCACCGAGGAGACCTATAATTCACCCCTCCACTTT.

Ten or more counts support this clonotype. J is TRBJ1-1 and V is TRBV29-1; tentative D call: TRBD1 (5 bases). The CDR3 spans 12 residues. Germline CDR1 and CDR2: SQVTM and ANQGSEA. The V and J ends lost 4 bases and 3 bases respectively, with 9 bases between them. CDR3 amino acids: CSVAGWDTEAFF. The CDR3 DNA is TGCAGCGTTGCAGGGTGGGACACTGAAGCTTTCTTT.

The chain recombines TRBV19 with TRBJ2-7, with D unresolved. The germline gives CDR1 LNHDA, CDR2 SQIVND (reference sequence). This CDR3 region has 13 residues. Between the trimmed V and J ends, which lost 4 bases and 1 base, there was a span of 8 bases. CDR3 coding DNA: TGTGCCAGTAGTAACAAGCTTTCCTACGAGCAGTACTTC. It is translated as CASSNKLSYEQYF.

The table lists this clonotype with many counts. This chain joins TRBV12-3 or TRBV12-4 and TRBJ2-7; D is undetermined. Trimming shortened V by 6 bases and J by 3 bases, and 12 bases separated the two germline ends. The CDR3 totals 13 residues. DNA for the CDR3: TGTGCCAGCAGACAAACTGGGGACTACGAGCAGTACTTC. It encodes CASRQTGDYEQYF.

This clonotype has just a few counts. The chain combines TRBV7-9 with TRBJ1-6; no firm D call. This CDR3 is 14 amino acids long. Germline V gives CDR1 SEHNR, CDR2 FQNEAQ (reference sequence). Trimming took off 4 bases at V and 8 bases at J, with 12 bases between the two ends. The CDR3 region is CASSSISWDSPLHF. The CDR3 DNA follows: TGTGCCAGCAGCTCAATCTCGTGGGATTCACCCCTCCACTTT.

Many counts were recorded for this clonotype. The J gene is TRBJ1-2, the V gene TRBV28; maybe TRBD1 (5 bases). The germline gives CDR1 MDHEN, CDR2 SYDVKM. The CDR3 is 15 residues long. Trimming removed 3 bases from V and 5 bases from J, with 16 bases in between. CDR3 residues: CASSLGRGLAYGYTF. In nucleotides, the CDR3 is TGTGCCAGCAGTTTGGGGAGGGGACTTGCTTATGGCTACACCTTC.

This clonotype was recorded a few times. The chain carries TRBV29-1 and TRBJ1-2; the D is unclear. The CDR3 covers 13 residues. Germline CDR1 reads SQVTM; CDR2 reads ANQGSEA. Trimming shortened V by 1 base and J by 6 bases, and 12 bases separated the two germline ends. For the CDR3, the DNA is TGCAGCGTTGAAGGACGGGCTGGGGATGGCTACACCTTC. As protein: CSVEGRAGDGYTF.

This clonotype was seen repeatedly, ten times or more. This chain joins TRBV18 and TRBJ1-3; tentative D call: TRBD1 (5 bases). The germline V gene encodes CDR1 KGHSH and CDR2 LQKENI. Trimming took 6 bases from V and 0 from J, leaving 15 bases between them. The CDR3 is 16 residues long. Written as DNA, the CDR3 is TGTGCCAGCTCCCAAATGGGGACGCGCTCTGGAAACACCATATATTTT. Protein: CASSQMGTRSGNTIYF.

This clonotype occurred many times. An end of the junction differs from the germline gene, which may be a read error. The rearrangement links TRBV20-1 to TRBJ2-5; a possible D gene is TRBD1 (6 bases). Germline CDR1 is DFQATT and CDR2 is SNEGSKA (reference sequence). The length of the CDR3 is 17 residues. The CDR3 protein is CSARGFSTGGDQEAQYF. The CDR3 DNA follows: TGCAGTGCTAGGGGGTTCTCGACAGGAGGAGACCAAGAGGCCCAGTACTTC.

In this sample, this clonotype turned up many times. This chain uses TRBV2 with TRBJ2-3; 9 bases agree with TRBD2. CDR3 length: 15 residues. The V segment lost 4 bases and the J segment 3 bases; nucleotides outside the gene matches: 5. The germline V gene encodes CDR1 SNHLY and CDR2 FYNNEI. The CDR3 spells CASSADSGRTDTQYF. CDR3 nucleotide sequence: TGTGCCAGCAGTGCGGATAGCGGGAGAACAGATACGCAGTATTTT. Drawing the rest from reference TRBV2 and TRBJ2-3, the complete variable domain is EPEVTQTPSHQVTQMGQEVILRCVPISNHLYFYWYRQILGQKVEFLVSFYNNEISEKSEIFDDQFSVERPDGSNFTLKIRSTKLEDSAMYFCASSADSGRTDTQYFGPGTRLTVL.

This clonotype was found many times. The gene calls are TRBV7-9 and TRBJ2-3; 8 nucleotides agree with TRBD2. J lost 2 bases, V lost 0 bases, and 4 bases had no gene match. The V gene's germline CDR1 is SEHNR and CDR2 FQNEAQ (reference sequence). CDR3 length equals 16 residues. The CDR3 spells CASSLAISGITDTQYF. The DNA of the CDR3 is TGTGCCAGCAGCTTAGCTATTAGCGGGATCACAGATACGCAGTATTTT.

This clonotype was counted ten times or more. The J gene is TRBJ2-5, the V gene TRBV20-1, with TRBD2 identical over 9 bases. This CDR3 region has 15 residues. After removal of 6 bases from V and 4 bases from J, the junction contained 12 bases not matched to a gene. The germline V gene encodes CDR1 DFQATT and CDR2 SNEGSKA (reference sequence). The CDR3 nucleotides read TGCAGTGCCCTGGAGCTAGCGGGATTAGCAGAGACCCAGTACTTC. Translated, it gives CSALELAGLAETQYF.